This T cell receptor (beta chain) was identified in a study of T-cell memory formation after mild COVID-19. Study background: TCR clusters were mostly confined to one donor each.

Study outcomes and limitations: Largely, contracting CD4+ clones fell within CM and EM, and contracting CD8+ clones within EMRA. Within pre-infection memory, some responding clones were found, suggesting cross-reactive memory joined.

Each CDR3 protein gets one entry after TCRdb re-called the 5' RACE reads with MiXCR. The sample shows 300,000 to 350,000 distinct CDR3 sequences, roughly a fifth of them seen only once. This clonotype was seen a handful of times. The target antigen is unknown. The V gene lost 9 bases and the J gene lost 1 base, with 6 bases spanning the gap. Germline-derived CDR1 and CDR2 are MDHEN and SYDVKM. There are 12 residues in the CDR3. Sequenced sample: PBMCs or a T cell subset sorted from them (not recorded which). The source of this sequence is a man aged 18 to 29 who had mild COVID-19 (a few samples of this study predate the infection). Cell type and time point are not known. The chain joins TRBV28 to TRBJ2-2, with D perhaps TRBD1 (5 bases). CDR3 in DNA: TGTGCCAGTCAGGGGAACACCGGGGAGCTGTTTTTT. Translation gives CASQGNTGELFF.